The T cell receptor (beta chain) described here comes from a study of blood T cell repertoires in COVID-19. Turning to the study itself: The analysed material was cDNA or gDNA that came from T cells, B-cell-depleted T cells, or PBMCs.

Methods used by the authors: Reference gene primer amplification yielded estimated nucleated cell counts. The table came from immunoSEQ multiplex PCR; TCRdb's copy has only in-frame clones and leaves some out. V and J calls plus clone size are reproduced from that table; the DNA served to infer D and trimming. The sample holds more than 85,000 clones; approximately 81% are singletons and the top ten take over 35%. V was pared by 6 bases and J by 9 bases, with 14 bases between. CDR3 length: 11 residues. Germline V gives CDR1 DFQATT, CDR2 SNEGSKA (reference sequence). The sequencing sample was made of peripheral blood. This TCR came from a man at least 80 years old with acute or convalescent COVID-19. The V and J genes are TRBV20-1 and TRBJ2-5, with TRBD2 as a possible D gene (6 bases). Written as DNA, the CDR3 is TGCAGTGCCGCTTCTCCGGGGGCCCAGTACTTC. Residues: CSAASPGAQYF.